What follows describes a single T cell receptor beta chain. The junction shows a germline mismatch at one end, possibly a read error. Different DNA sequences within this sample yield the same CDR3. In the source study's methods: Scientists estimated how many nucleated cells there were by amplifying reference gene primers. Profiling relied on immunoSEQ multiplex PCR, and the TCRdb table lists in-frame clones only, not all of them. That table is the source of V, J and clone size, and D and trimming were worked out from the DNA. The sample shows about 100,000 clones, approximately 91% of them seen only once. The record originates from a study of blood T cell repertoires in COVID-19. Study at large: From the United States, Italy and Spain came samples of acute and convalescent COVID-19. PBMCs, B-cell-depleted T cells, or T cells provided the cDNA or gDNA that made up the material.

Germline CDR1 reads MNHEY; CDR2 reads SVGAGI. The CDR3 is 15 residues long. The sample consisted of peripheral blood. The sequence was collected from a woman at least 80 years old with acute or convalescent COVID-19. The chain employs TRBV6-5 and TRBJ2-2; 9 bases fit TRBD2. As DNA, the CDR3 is TGCGCCAGCAGTTACAATAGCGGGGGCACCGGGGAGCTGTTTTTT. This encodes CASSYNSGGTGELFF.